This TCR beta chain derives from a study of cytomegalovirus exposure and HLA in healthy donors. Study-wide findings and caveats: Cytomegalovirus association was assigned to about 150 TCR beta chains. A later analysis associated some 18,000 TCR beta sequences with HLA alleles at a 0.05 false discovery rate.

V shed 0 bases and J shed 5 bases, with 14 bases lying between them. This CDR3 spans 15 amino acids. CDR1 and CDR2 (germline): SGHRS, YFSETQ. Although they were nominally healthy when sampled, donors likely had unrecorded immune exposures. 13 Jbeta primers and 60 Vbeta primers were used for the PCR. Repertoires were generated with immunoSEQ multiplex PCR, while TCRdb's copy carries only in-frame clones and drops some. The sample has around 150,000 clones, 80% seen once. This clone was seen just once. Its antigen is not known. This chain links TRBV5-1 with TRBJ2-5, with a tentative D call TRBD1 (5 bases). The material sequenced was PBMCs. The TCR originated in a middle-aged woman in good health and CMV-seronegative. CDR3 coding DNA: TGCGCCAGCAGCTTGGCAGGGTATCGTGTGGAGACCCAGTACTTC. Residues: CASSLAGYRVETQYF.